The rows below give T cell receptor beta chains drawn from one sample of a study of shared clonotypes between healthy human individuals. Measured with immunoSEQ multiplex PCR; TCRdb has only the in-frame clones, and not every one. The sample records about 590,000 clones, nearly 97% being singletons. Input material: naive CD8+ T cells sorted from blood. The receptor set was obtained from a woman in her twenties or thirties in good health. CDR3s include the opening cysteine and the closing phenylalanine or tryptophan. A D gene is named only where the DNA matches it firmly. Size is stated for part of the rows, as once, few or many counts, or as a class when the clone is expanded.

clone size	D gene	V gene	J gene	CDR3 protein	CDR3 DNA
.	.	TRBV2	TRBJ1-1	CASAQAFF	TGTGCCAGCGCCCAAGCTTTCTTT
.	TRBD2	TRBV27	TRBJ2-5	CASSWVAGGRGETQYF	TGTGCCAGCAGTTGGGTAGCGGGAGGGCGAGGCGAGACCCAGTACTTC
.	.	TRBV5-6	TRBJ2-1	CASSLGAYNEQFF	TGTGCCAGCAGCTTGGGGGCGTACAATGAGCAGTTCTTC
.	.	TRBV13	TRBJ2-2	CASGDGSLNTGELFF	TGTGCCAGCGGAGATGGCAGTTTGAACACCGGGGAGCTGTTTTTT
.	.	TRBV10-2	TRBJ2-5	CASLPGAGAWEETQYF	TGCGCCAGCCTACCGGGGGCGGGAGCATGGGAAGAGACCCAGTACTTC
once	.	TRBV2	TRBJ2-7	CASSARHSYEQYF	TGTGCCAGCAGTGCCAGACACTCCTACGAGCAGTACTTC
.	.	TRBV4-1	TRBJ2-3	CASSQGGLADFTDTQYF	TGCGCCAGCAGCCAAGGGGGGCTAGCGGACTTCACAGATACGCAGTATTTT
.	.	TRBV4-2	TRBJ1-2	CASSQDFGDGYTF	TGTGCCAGCAGCCAAGATTTCGGGGACGGCTACACCTTC
.	.	TRBV27	TRBJ1-1	CASSGMNTEAFF	TGTGCCAGCAGTGGGATGAACACTGAAGCTTTCTTT
.	TRBD2	TRBV14	TRBJ2-1	CASSQKAQGLAGDNEQFF	TGTGCCAGCAGCCAAAAAGCCCAAGGACTAGCGGGAGACAATGAGCAGTTCTTC
.	.	TRBV27	TRBJ2-5	CASSFTASINLAQYF	TGTGCCAGCAGTTTTACGGCTAGCATTAACTTGGCCCAGTACTTC
.	TRBD2	TRBV13	TRBJ2-1	CASSLGLDVNEQFF	TGTGCCAGCAGCTTGGGACTAGATGTCAATGAGCAGTTCTTC
.	TRBD1	TRBV27	TRBJ1-5	CASSPRQGAWSNQPQHF	TGTGCCAGCAGTCCCCGACAGGGGGCTTGGAGCAATCAGCCCCAGCATTTT
.	.	TRBV4-2	TRBJ2-1	CASSQVDSSYNEQFF	TGTGCCAGCAGCCAAGTGGACAGCTCCTACAATGAGCAGTTCTTC
once	.	TRBV27	TRBJ1-6	CASSLSGPSPLHF	TGTGCCAGCAGTTTATCGGGCCCTTCACCCCTCCACTTT
.	.	TRBV19	TRBJ1-1	CASSIVTGNTEAFF	TGTGCCAGTAGTATAGTTACAGGGAACACTGAAGCTTTCTTT
.	.	TRBV27	TRBJ2-7	CASSSRTAPYEQYF	TGTGCCAGCAGTTCGCGGACGGCCCCCTACGAGCAGTACTTC
once	TRBD2	TRBV6-1	TRBJ2-7	CASSAGGGPYEQYF	TGTGCCAGTTCAGCGGGAGGAGGGCCCTACGAGCAGTACTTC
.	.	TRBV28	TRBJ2-1	CASSPLSSYNEQFF	TGTGCCAGCAGTCCCCTAAGCTCCTACAATGAGCAGTTCTTC
.	.	TRBV5-6	TRBJ1-2	CASSLAPDGGYGYTF	TGTGCCAGCAGCTTGGCCCCGGACGGAGGATATGGCTACACCTTC
.	.	TRBV27	TRBJ1-5	CASSLFGGSQPQHF	TGTGCCAGCAGTTTATTCGGGGGGAGTCAGCCCCAGCATTTT
.	.	TRBV10-1	TRBJ1-2	CASRPSGDPHGYTF	TGCGCCAGCAGGCCTTCGGGGGATCCCCACGGCTACACCTTC
.	.	TRBV28	TRBJ2-1	CASEGSYNEQFF	TGTGCCAGCGAGGGGTCCTACAATGAGCAGTTCTTC
.	TRBD1	TRBV6-1	TRBJ1-2	CASSEAPGGEYGYTF	TGTGCCAGCAGTGAAGCTCCAGGGGGCGAGTATGGCTACACCTTC
.	TRBD2	TRBV27	TRBJ2-5	CASSFLGLAEETQYF	TGTGCCAGCAGTTTCCTGGGACTAGCGGAAGAGACCCAGTACTTC
.	.	TRBV5-6	TRBJ1-1	CASSLSVGMNTEAFF	TGTGCCAGCAGCTTGTCTGTTGGTATGAACACTGAAGCTTTCTTT
.	.	TRBV27	TRBJ2-1	CASSFDIYNEQFF	TGTGCCAGCAGTTTTGACATCTACAATGAGCAGTTCTTC